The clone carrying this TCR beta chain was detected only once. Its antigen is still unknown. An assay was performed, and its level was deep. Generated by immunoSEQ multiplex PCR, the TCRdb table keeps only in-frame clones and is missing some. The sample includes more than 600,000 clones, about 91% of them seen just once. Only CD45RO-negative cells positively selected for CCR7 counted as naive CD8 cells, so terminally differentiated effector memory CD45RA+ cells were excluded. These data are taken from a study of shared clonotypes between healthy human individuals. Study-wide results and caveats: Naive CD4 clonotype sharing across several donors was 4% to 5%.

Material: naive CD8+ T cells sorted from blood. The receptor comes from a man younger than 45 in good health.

DNA for the CDR3: TGCGCCAGCAGTCAAAAGAGGGGGTATAGCAATCAGCCCCAGCATTTT. Translating it yields CASSQKRGYSNQPQHF. The gene calls are TRBV23-1 and TRBJ1-5, with D possibly being TRBD1 (6 bases). TRBV23-1 is labeled an ORF, and its function is uncertain. The CDR3 has 16 amino acids. Trimming pared 2 bases from V and 0 bases from J, leaving 11 bases between.